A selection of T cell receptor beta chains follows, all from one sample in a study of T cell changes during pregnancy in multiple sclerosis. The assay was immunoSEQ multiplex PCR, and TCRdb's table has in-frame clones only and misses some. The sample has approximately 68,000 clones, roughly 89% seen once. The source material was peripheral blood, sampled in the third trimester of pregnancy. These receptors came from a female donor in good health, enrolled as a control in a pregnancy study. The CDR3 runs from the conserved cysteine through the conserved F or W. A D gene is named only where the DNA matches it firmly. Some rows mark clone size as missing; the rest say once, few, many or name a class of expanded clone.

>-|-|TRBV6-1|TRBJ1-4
TGTGCCAGCATCTATGATGAAAAACTGTTTTTT
CASIYDEKLFF
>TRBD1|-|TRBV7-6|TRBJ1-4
TGTGCCAGCAGCCCCCGACAGGGTCGAAATGAAAAACTGTTTTTT
CASSPRQGRNEKLFF
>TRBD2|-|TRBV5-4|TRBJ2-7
TGTGCCAGCAGCCCCCCGGGACTAGCGGGAGGAGCCTACGAGCAGTACTTC
CASSPPGLAGGAYEQYF
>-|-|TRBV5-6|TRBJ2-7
TGTGCCAGCAGCTTGGTAGGATTTCTAGGCGAGCAGTACTTC
CASSLVGFLGEQYF
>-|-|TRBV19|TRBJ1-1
TGTGCCAGTACCGAAGGAGTTTGGGCTTTCTTT
CASTEGVWAFF
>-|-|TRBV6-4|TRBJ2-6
TGTGCCAGCAGCGCAGGGAACTCTGGGGCCAACGTCCTGACTTTC
CASSAGNSGANVLTF
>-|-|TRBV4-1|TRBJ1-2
TGCGCCAGCAGCCAGGACCGGGATTATGGCTACACCTTC
CASSQDRDYGYTF
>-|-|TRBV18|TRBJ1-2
TGTGCCAGCTCACCCAGAGGGAGTGGCTACACCTTC
CASSPRGSGYTF
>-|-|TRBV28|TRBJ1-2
TGTGCCAGCAGTTTCGGGAGTGCTAACTATGGCTACACCTTC
CASSFGSANYGYTF
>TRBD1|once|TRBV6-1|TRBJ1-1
TGTGCCAGCAGTGCACAGGGGGCAGGGAGCACTGAAGCTTTCTTT
CASSAQGAGSTEAFF
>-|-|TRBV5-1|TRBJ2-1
TGCGCCAGCAGCCCCTTCGGGGAGACCTACAATGAGCAGTTCTTC
CASSPFGETYNEQFF
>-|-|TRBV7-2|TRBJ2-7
TGTGCCAGCAGCCCCTATTCGGTACAGGAGCAGTACTTC
CASSPYSVQEQYF
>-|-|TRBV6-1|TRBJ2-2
TGTGCCAGCAGTGAACACCCCAGATTTACCTTCGCGAACACCGGGGAGCTGTTTTTT
CASSEHPRFTFANTGELFF
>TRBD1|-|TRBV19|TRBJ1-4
TGTGCCAGTAGCCCTAGGACAGGACGAAATGAAAAACTGTTTTTT
CASSPRTGRNEKLFF
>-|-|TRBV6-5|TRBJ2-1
TGTGCCAGCAGAAAGACTAGTTTCCATGAGCAGTTCTTC
CASRKTSFHEQFF
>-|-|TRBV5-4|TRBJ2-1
TGTGCCAGCAGTCTTTCCTACAATGAGCAGTTCTTC
CASSLSYNEQFF